This T cell receptor (beta chain) was identified in a study of blood T cell repertoires in COVID-19. Clones were sequenced by immunoSEQ multiplex PCR, and TCRdb holds only the in-frame ones, with some missing. Of some 80,000 clones listed, around 84% are singletons. Trimming removed 2 bases at V and 4 bases at J, with 11 bases between. From germline, CDR1 is LGHDT and CDR2 YNNKEL (reference sequence). The CDR3 loop spans 14 amino acids. This clonotype was sampled from a woman between 45 and 65 years old with acute or convalescent COVID-19. The rearrangement joins TRBV3-1 (or the pseudogene TRBV3-2) to TRBJ1-2; perhaps TRBD1 as D (5 bases). Sequencing was performed on peripheral blood. The CDR3, as DNA: TGTGCCAGCAGCCAATCCCAGGGTTTCTATGGCTACACCTTC. Amino acids: CASSQSQGFYGYTF.